Listed here are 7 T cell receptor beta chains from one sample, sequenced in a study of T cell responses to AZD1222 COVID-19 vaccine. Clones were read by immunoSEQ multiplex PCR, and TCRdb kept only the in-frame ones, dropping some. The table shows under 95,000 clones, with around 90% occurring only once. The sequences come from peripheral blood, collected 28 days after the second AZD1222 dose. Source of these receptors: an adult who received the AZD1222 COVID-19 vaccine.

The chain is built from TRBV14 and TRBJ2-3; 15 nucleotides align to TRBD2. CDR1 SGHDN and CDR2 FVKESK come from the germline V gene. With V trimmed by 4 bases and J by 10 bases, 6 bases remained unmatched. This CDR3 comprises 15 residues. CDR3 coding DNA: TGTGCCAGCAGCCCCCGGACTAGCGGGGGGGATTCGCAGTATTTT. This gives the protein CASSPRTSGGDSQYF.

This rearrangement joins TRBV7-9 to TRBJ1-6; TRBD1 matches 9 bases. The junction had 1 base not matched to a gene; V was cut back by 5 bases and J by 5 bases. The CDR3 runs to 14 residues. The germline CDR1 and CDR2 sequences are SEHNR and FQNEAQ (reference sequence). The DNA of the CDR3 is TGTGCCAGCAGCCGGGACAGGGATAATTCACCCCTCCACTTT. Translation: CASSRDRDNSPLHF.

The chain has TRBV5-4 and TRBJ1-1; maybe TRBD1 (6 bases). This CDR3 is 14 amino acids long. Trimming stripped 4 bases from V and 2 bases from J, with 12 bases between. The germline gives CDR1 SGHNT, CDR2 YYREEE (reference sequence). CDR3 bases: TGTGCCAGCAGCATCACAGGGTTTAACACTGAAGCTTTCTTT. Its protein is CASSITGFNTEAFF. The complete variable domain, with remaining parts taken from reference TRBV5-4 and TRBJ1-1, reads ETGVTQSPTHLIKTRGQQVTLRCSSQSGHNTVSWYQQALGQGPQFIFQYYREEENGRGNFPPRFSGLQFPNYSSELNVNALELDDSALYLCASSITGFNTEAFFGQGTRLTVV.

The chain uses TRBV2 and TRBJ2-7; TRBD2 agrees at 9 bases. This CDR3 spans 16 amino acids. J gave up 2 bases and V 5 bases, and 10 bases lay outside the gene matches. CDR1 is SNHLY and CDR2 is FYNNEI in the germline V gene. CDR3 sequence reads: CASSLSGGSFTYEQYF. The DNA of the CDR3 is TGTGCCAGCAGTTTGAGCGGGGGGAGTTTTACCTACGAGCAGTACTTC.

The chain has TRBV7-9 and TRBJ2-5, with a tentative D call TRBD2 (5 bases). The CDR3 has 16 residues. CDR1 and CDR2 (germline): SEHNR, FQNEAQ (reference sequence). V gave up 5 bases and J gave up 2 bases, with 18 bases separating them. The CDR3 protein is CASSPRGLRDQETQYF. The CDR3 DNA sequence: TGTGCCAGCAGCCCTCGAGGGCTAAGGGATCAAGAGACCCAGTACTTC.

V gene TRBV14 combines with J gene TRBJ2-2; D is undetermined. Trimming pared 4 bases from V and 5 bases from J, leaving 8 bases between. Per germline, CDR1 SGHDN and CDR2 FVKESK. This CDR3 region has 13 residues. Here the CDR3 reads CASSPYSTGELFF. CDR3 nucleotide sequence: TGTGCCAGCAGCCCCTACTCAACCGGGGAGCTGTTTTTT.

The chain links TRBV24-1 to TRBJ2-1; TRBD1 aligns across 12 bases. V gave up 0 bases and J gave up 4 bases; unmatched junction bases: 12. The germline gives CDR1 KGHDR, CDR2 SFDVKD. The CDR3 contains 20 residues. The CDR3 region is CATSDLPGTGGRSSYNEQFF. Here the CDR3 DNA reads TGTGCCACCAGTGATTTGCCTGGGACAGGGGGCCGTTCCTCTTACAATGAGCAGTTCTTC.